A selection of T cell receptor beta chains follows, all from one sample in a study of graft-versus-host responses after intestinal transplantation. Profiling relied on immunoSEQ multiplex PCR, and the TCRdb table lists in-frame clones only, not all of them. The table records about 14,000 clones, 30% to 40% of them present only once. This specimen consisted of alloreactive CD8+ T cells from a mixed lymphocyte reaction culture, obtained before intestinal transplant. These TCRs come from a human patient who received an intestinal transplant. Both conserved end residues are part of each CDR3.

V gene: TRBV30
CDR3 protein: CAWSGLAGGPPYNEQFF

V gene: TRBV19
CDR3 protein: CASSSGSGSGYEQYF

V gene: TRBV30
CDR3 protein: CALEVTSGDTQYF

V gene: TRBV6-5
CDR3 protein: CASSYSLTGADTQYF

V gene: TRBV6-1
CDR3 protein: CASSARQPYEQYF

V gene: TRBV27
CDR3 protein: CASRDIYSYEQYF

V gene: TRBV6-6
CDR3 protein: CASSYSNGAENF

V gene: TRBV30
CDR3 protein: CAWEERGISNEQFF

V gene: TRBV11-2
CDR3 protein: CASSSEYSGFHGYTF

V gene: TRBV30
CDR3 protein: CAWSLPSGETQYF

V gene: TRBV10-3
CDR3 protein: CAISESWGEQPQHF

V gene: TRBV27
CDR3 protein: CASSKIAGAYEQYF

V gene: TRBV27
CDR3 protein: CASSLSPGPPSGANVLTF

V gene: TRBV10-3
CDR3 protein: CAIGTGVSYEQYF

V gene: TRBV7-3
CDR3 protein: CASSLIGPAGEETQYF

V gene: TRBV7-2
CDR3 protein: CASAGVGNEQFF

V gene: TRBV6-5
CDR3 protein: CASSYFAGNAGELFF

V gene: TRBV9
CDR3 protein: CASSVGGRNSDTQYF

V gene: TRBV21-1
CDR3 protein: CASSKKGPLAGRTDTQYF

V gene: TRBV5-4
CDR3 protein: CASSSLDRGYTF

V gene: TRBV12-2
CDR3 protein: CASRPLQVAGDSSTDTQYF

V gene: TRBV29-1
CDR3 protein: CSARQENYGYTF

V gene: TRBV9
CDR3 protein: CASSEDSWPHNEQFF

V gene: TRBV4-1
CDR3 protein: CASSQRTSYEQYF

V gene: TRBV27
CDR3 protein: CASSLQTGAGTEAFF

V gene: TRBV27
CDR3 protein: CASSFLPSSYNEQFF

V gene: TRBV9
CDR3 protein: CASSVAGRPGDTQYF

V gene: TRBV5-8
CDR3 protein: CASSPGTASTDTQYF

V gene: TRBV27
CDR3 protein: CASSFQGAAGAYEQYF

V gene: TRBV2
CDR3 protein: CASRQGSSGYTF

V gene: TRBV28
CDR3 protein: CASSPRTGLNEKLFF

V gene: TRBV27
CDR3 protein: CASAPGSNQPQHF

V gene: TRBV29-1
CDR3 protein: CSVEGGFVTEAFF

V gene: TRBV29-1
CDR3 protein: CSADDGQMNTEAFF

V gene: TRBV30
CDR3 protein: CALYEYNEQFF

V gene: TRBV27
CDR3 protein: CASSSPDSPYEQYF

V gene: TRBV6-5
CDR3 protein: CASGRVEQYF

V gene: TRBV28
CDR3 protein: CASSESGLPYNEQFF

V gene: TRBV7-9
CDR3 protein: CASSHLTGTAYNEQFF

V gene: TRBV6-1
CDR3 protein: CASSVRERTYEQYF

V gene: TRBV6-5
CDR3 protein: CASSYSPTGSDGYTF

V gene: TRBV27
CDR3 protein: CASSLSSPNEQFF

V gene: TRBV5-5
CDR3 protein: CASSLGVGETGWAGYTF

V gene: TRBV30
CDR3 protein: CAWPYSYEQYF

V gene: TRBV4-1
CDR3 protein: CASSPANGGGELFF

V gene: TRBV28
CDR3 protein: CASSPTWARDRVVFTINQPQHF

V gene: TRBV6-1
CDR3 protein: CASSYVERREEQYF

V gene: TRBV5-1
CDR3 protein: CASSFTGADTQYF

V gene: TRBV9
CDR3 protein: CASSVLSGSTGELFF

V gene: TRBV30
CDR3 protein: CAWSDRVYEQYF

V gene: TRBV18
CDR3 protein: CASSPTAATNEKLFF

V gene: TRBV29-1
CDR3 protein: CSVATSSYEQYF

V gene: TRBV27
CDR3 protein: CASTRTGGYTEAFF